A selection of T cell receptor beta chains follows, all from one sample in a study of T-cell reconstitution after alpha-beta-depleted transplantation in children. TCRdb processed the PCR reads anew with MiXCR; each CDR3 protein has one entry. The sample consists of 540,000 or so distinct CDR3 sequences, 20% to 25% of them appearing once. The sample was PBMCs, mostly from graft donor cells, taken 360 days after TCRalphabeta/CD19-depleted stem cell transplant. The receptors derive from a boy younger than two who had a stem cell transplant for acute myeloid leukemia, so the T cells may come from the graft donor. The conserved cysteine and the conserved F or W are not part of the CDR3 here.

V gene: TRBV7-6
J gene: TRBJ2-1
CDR3 protein: ASSLGSSGVGEQF

V gene: TRBV4-1
J gene: TRBJ2-2
CDR3 protein: ASSPPSSGFPGELF

V gene: TRBV10-3
J gene: TRBJ2-5
CDR3 protein: AISLDRQETQY

V gene: TRBV18
J gene: TRBJ2-1
CDR3 protein: SSSPQQGDNEQF

V gene: TRBV20-1
J gene: TRBJ1-6
CDR3 protein: SAREDRSPYNSPLH

V gene: TRBV28
J gene: TRBJ2-5
CDR3 protein: ASSPPPPGYQY

V gene: TRBV27
J gene: TRBJ2-1
CDR3 protein: ASSFPGAGDGQF

V gene: TRBV7-2
J gene: TRBJ2-5
CDR3 protein: ASSFDLAGGRETQY

V gene: TRBV11-2
J gene: TRBJ2-2
CDR3 protein: ASSFEATGTGELF

V gene: TRBV28
J gene: TRBJ2-3
CDR3 protein: ASEMGGPARDTQY

V gene: TRBV24-1
J gene: TRBJ2-3
CDR3 protein: ATSDPPTPRGAPDTQY

V gene: TRBV6-1
J gene: TRBJ2-1
CDR3 protein: ASSQIQRNEQF

V gene: TRBV20-1
J gene: TRBJ1-1
CDR3 protein: SARDRRGNTEAF

V gene: TRBV10-1
J gene: TRBJ2-2
CDR3 protein: ASSEYNTGELF

V gene: TRBV20-1
J gene: TRBJ1-1
CDR3 protein: SARQGPTEAF

V gene: TRBV20-1
J gene: TRBJ2-2
CDR3 protein: CAGGGGMATGELF

V gene: TRBV20-1
J gene: TRBJ2-1
CDR3 protein: SAEPGTDHEQF

V gene: TRBV28
J gene: TRBJ2-5
CDR3 protein: ASKRGLWETQY

V gene: TRBV4-3
J gene: TRBJ2-5
CDR3 protein: ASSQAPPRGLAETQY

V gene: TRBV20-1
J gene: TRBJ2-3
CDR3 protein: SADPGLTDTQY

V gene: TRBV28
J gene: TRBJ2-3
CDR3 protein: ASSLIDHTDTQY

V gene: TRBV2
J gene: TRBJ2-5
CDR3 protein: ASSFTTGIGETQY

V gene: TRBV4-3
J gene: TRBJ2-3
CDR3 protein: ASSQGLSGGDTDTQY

V gene: TRBV3-1
J gene: TRBJ2-1
CDR3 protein: ASSQRLAYNEQF

V gene: TRBV5-1
J gene: TRBJ2-1
CDR3 protein: ASSLGGYDNEQF

V gene: TRBV6-1
J gene: TRBJ2-5
CDR3 protein: ASGGSSQYQETQY

V gene: TRBV7-2
J gene: TRBJ2-5
CDR3 protein: ASSLVLAGGKAAQY

V gene: TRBV25-1
J gene: TRBJ2-5
CDR3 protein: ASMGRETQY

V gene: TRBV5-1
J gene: TRBJ2-7
CDR3 protein: ASRRNRGYEQY

V gene: TRBV14
J gene: TRBJ1-1
CDR3 protein: ASSGPNAGAF

V gene: TRBV20-1
J gene: TRBJ2-1
CDR3 protein: SARRGSVYTEQF

V gene: TRBV5-5
J gene: TRBJ2-1
CDR3 protein: ASSNQPGLAFHEQF

V gene: TRBV12-3/TRBV12-4
J gene: TRBJ2-5
CDR3 protein: ASSRIETQY

V gene: TRBV7-2
J gene: TRBJ2-5
CDR3 protein: ASSPNPLGAQY

V gene: TRBV5-6
J gene: TRBJ2-2
CDR3 protein: ASSTGELF